Sequencing of this T cell receptor beta chain was carried out in a study of blood T cell repertoires in COVID-19. Study information: There were acute and convalescent COVID-19 samples, and they came from the United States, Italy and Spain.

Individuals aged about 18 to 90 years were recruited from 24 US areas. Trimming at V came to 6 bases and at J to 7 bases, leaving 8 bases not matched to a gene. Germline V gives CDR1 SQVTM, CDR2 ANQGSEA. CDR3 length: 14 amino acids. In the original processing: Cell counts per sample came from amplifying reference gene primers. Assay used: immunoSEQ multiplex PCR; TCRdb lists only in-frame clones, some missing. V, J and clone size were drawn from that table, and D and trimming were deduced from the DNA. Of 450,000 to 500,000 clones in the sample, approximately 91% were seen once. The sequence came from a woman aged 55 to 70 who had recovered from COVID-19. The genes are TRBV29-1 and TRBJ1-4, with 10 bases lining up with TRBD1. Sequenced input: PBMCs or T cells enriched from blood (not recorded which). CDR3 sequence (DNA): TGCAGCGTCAGCCGGACAGGGGGGAGTGAAAAACTGTTTTTT. Translating gives CSVSRTGGSEKLFF.